These T cell receptor beta chains were read from a single sample in a study of radiotherapy plus CTLA-4 blockade in lung cancer. Clones were read by immunoSEQ multiplex PCR, and TCRdb kept only the in-frame ones, dropping some. The sample lists 83,000 or so clones, under 85% occurring once. Sequencing used peripheral blood, obtained from a patient treated with radiotherapy plus ipilimumab. Receptor source: a human donor with non-small cell lung cancer who had stable disease on radiotherapy plus ipilimumab. Each CDR3 is given with its conserved first and last residue. The D gene is left open where the match is weak. Some rows have no size entry. The others give once, few or many, or a class for an expanded clone.

j_call: TRBJ2-7
d_call: NA
cdr3_length: 15
v_call: TRBV28
clone_size: NA
cdr3_nt: TGTGCCAGCAGTTCGCTAGGGACCACATTCTACGAGCAGTACTTC
cdr3_aa: CASSSLGTTFYEQYF

j_call: TRBJ1-2
d_call: NA
cdr3_length: 13
v_call: TRBV9
clone_size: once
cdr3_nt: TGTGCCAGCAACGAGGGGGGGTCCTATGGCTACACCTTC
cdr3_aa: CASNEGGSYGYTF

j_call: TRBJ1-2
d_call: NA
cdr3_length: 13
v_call: TRBV6-1
clone_size: few
cdr3_nt: TGTGCCAGCAGTTTACCATCTGACAGTAGCTACACCTTC
cdr3_aa: CASSLPSDSSYTF

j_call: TRBJ2-3
d_call: TRBD1
cdr3_length: 16
v_call: TRBV28
clone_size: NA
cdr3_nt: TGTGCCAGCAGTACAAACCCGGGACAGGGGACAGATACGCAGTATTTT
cdr3_aa: CASSTNPGQGTDTQYF

j_call: TRBJ2-7
d_call: NA
cdr3_length: 19
v_call: TRBV5-1
clone_size: once
cdr3_nt: TGCGCCAGCAGCTTTAGAACGTCGACAGGCTCTGAGCGCTCCTACGAGCAGTACTTC
cdr3_aa: CASSFRTSTGSERSYEQYF

j_call: TRBJ1-2
d_call: NA
cdr3_length: 15
v_call: TRBV30
clone_size: NA
cdr3_nt: TGTGCCTGGAGAGCCTATAACTCTGACAACTATGGCTACACCTTC
cdr3_aa: CAWRAYNSDNYGYTF

j_call: TRBJ2-7
d_call: NA
cdr3_length: 15
v_call: TRBV19
clone_size: NA
cdr3_nt: TGTGCCAGTAGTAGCGGTTATTTGAGCTCCTACGAGCAGTACTTC
cdr3_aa: CASSSGYLSSYEQYF

j_call: TRBJ1-4
d_call: NA
cdr3_length: 14
v_call: TRBV2
clone_size: NA
cdr3_nt: TGTGCCAGCAGGGATAGTGGCCGGGGGGAAAAACTGTTTTTT
cdr3_aa: CASRDSGRGEKLFF

j_call: TRBJ2-5
d_call: NA
cdr3_length: 15
v_call: TRBV6-1
clone_size: NA
cdr3_nt: TGTGCCAGCAGCTCCAGGGGAGGAAGTTGGGAGACCCAGTACTTC
cdr3_aa: CASSSRGGSWETQYF

j_call: TRBJ2-7
d_call: TRBD1
cdr3_length: 14
v_call: TRBV27
clone_size: NA
cdr3_nt: TGTGCCAGCAGGTATGGACAGGGGGGCTACGAGCAGTACTTC
cdr3_aa: CASRYGQGGYEQYF

j_call: TRBJ2-7
d_call: NA
cdr3_length: 12
v_call: TRBV11-2
clone_size: few
cdr3_nt: TGTGCCAGCAGCTTAGCGAGGGACGAGCAGTACTTC
cdr3_aa: CASSLARDEQYF

j_call: TRBJ2-7
d_call: TRBD2
cdr3_length: 15
v_call: TRBV5-1
clone_size: NA
cdr3_nt: TGCGCCAGCAGCCCGAGACTAGCGGGGTCATACGAGCAGTACTTC
cdr3_aa: CASSPRLAGSYEQYF

j_call: TRBJ2-7
d_call: TRBD1
cdr3_length: 14
v_call: TRBV4-2
clone_size: NA
cdr3_nt: TGTGCCAGCAGCCACGACAGGGGAAGAGGCGAGCAGTACTTC
cdr3_aa: CASSHDRGRGEQYF

j_call: TRBJ2-6
d_call: TRBD1
cdr3_length: 19
v_call: TRBV7-3
clone_size: NA
cdr3_nt: TGTGCCAGCAGCCCCACCGTCCGGGACAGGGGGCCTGGGGCCAACGTCCTGACTTTC
cdr3_aa: CASSPTVRDRGPGANVLTF

j_call: TRBJ1-2
d_call: NA
cdr3_length: 15
v_call: TRBV6-1
clone_size: once
cdr3_nt: TGTGCCAGCAGTGAAGATCGGACTCGCCACTATGGCTACACCTTC
cdr3_aa: CASSEDRTRHYGYTF

j_call: TRBJ1-2
d_call: NA
cdr3_length: 14
v_call: TRBV27
clone_size: NA
cdr3_nt: TGTGCCAGCAGTTTATCGAGTTTGGTGGATGGCTACACCTTC
cdr3_aa: CASSLSSLVDGYTF

j_call: TRBJ2-3
d_call: TRBD2
cdr3_length: 16
v_call: TRBV7-2
clone_size: NA
cdr3_nt: TGTGCCAGCACTTCTGGGGGGGTGGGAGCGACAGATACGCAGTATTTT
cdr3_aa: CASTSGGVGATDTQYF

j_call: TRBJ2-1
d_call: NA
cdr3_length: 15
v_call: TRBV18
clone_size: NA
cdr3_nt: TGTGCCAGCTCCCCGGGATCGAATTCCTACAATGAGCAGTTCTTC
cdr3_aa: CASSPGSNSYNEQFF

j_call: TRBJ1-1
d_call: NA
cdr3_length: 15
v_call: TRBV7-6
clone_size: NA
cdr3_nt: TGTGCCAGCAGCTCCTCGGCACAGTCCAGAACTGAAGCTTTCTTT
cdr3_aa: CASSSSAQSRTEAFF

j_call: TRBJ2-5
d_call: NA
cdr3_length: 13
v_call: TRBV10-1
clone_size: NA
cdr3_nt: TGCGCCAGCAGTGACAGGGTCGTGGAGACCCAGTACTTC
cdr3_aa: CASSDRVVETQYF

j_call: TRBJ1-2
d_call: NA
cdr3_length: 12
v_call: TRBV6-1
clone_size: NA
cdr3_nt: TGTGCCAGCACCACCTCACCGGGTGGCTACACCTTC
cdr3_aa: CASTTSPGGYTF

j_call: TRBJ2-1
d_call: NA
cdr3_length: 16
v_call: TRBV5-8
clone_size: NA
cdr3_nt: TGTGCTACTCTGTCTGGGGCTTCGTGGACCTACAATGAGCAGTTCTTC
cdr3_aa: CATLSGASWTYNEQFF

j_call: TRBJ1-6
d_call: TRBD1
cdr3_length: 14
v_call: TRBV5-1
clone_size: NA
cdr3_nt: TGCGCCAGCAGCCGTACAGGGGGCAATTCACCCCTCCACTTT
cdr3_aa: CASSRTGGNSPLHF

j_call: TRBJ2-3
d_call: NA
cdr3_length: 11
v_call: TRBV5-6
clone_size: NA
cdr3_nt: TGTGCCAGCAGCATGGTGGATACGCAGTATTTT
cdr3_aa: CASSMVDTQYF

j_call: TRBJ2-2
d_call: NA
cdr3_length: 15
v_call: TRBV6-5
clone_size: NA
cdr3_nt: TGTGCCAGCAGTTCACTGGGGAGAAACACCGGGGAGCTGTTTTTT
cdr3_aa: CASSSLGRNTGELFF

j_call: TRBJ2-1
d_call: NA
cdr3_length: 14
v_call: TRBV11-2
clone_size: NA
cdr3_nt: TGTGCCAGCCAGCAAGGAGGACTTTACAATGAGCAGTTCTTC
cdr3_aa: CASQQGGLYNEQFF

j_call: TRBJ2-2
d_call: NA
cdr3_length: 14
v_call: TRBV28
clone_size: NA
cdr3_nt: TGTGCCAGCAGTTCCACAGGGGGGGGCGGGGAGCTGTTTTTT
cdr3_aa: CASSSTGGGGELFF

j_call: TRBJ1-4
d_call: TRBD1
cdr3_length: 18
v_call: TRBV5-5
clone_size: NA
cdr3_nt: TGTGCCAGCAGCCCAACCCGGACAGGGGTTAAGACTAATGAAAAACTGTTTTTT
cdr3_aa: CASSPTRTGVKTNEKLFF

j_call: TRBJ2-1
d_call: NA
cdr3_length: 14
v_call: TRBV19
clone_size: NA
cdr3_nt: TGTGCCACGTTAGATCCCTATTCAGGAAATGAGCAGTTCTTC
cdr3_aa: CATLDPYSGNEQFF

j_call: TRBJ1-1
d_call: NA
cdr3_length: 14
v_call: TRBV5-1
clone_size: NA
cdr3_nt: TGCGCCAGCAGCCTCCGGGCCATGAACACTGAAGCTTTCTTT
cdr3_aa: CASSLRAMNTEAFF

j_call: TRBJ2-7
d_call: NA
cdr3_length: 13
v_call: TRBV27
clone_size: NA
cdr3_nt: TGTGCCAGCAGTTCACGGTTCTCCTACGAGCAGTACTTC
cdr3_aa: CASSSRFSYEQYF

j_call: TRBJ2-1
d_call: TRBD2
cdr3_length: 18
v_call: TRBV5-6
clone_size: NA
cdr3_nt: TGTGCCAGCAGCTTGTCGCTCTGGCGGGAGGAAAGGATGGTTGAGCAGTTCTTC
cdr3_aa: CASSLSLWREERMVEQFF

j_call: TRBJ2-2
d_call: TRBD2
cdr3_length: 14
v_call: TRBV9
clone_size: NA
cdr3_nt: TGTGCCAGCAGACCGGGACTAGAGGGCGGGGAGCTGTTTTTT
cdr3_aa: CASRPGLEGGELFF

j_call: TRBJ1-1
d_call: NA
cdr3_length: 14
v_call: TRBV7-9
clone_size: NA
cdr3_nt: TGTGCCAGCAGCTTAGTAATACCGAACACTGAAGCTTTCTTT
cdr3_aa: CASSLVIPNTEAFF

j_call: TRBJ1-3
d_call: TRBD1
cdr3_length: 17
v_call: TRBV18
clone_size: NA
cdr3_nt: TGTGCCAGCTCACCGTGGACAGGAGAAGTCTCTGGAAACACCATATATTTT
cdr3_aa: CASSPWTGEVSGNTIYF

j_call: TRBJ1-3
d_call: NA
cdr3_length: 12
v_call: TRBV11-2
clone_size: NA
cdr3_nt: TGTGCCAGCAGTCAAACTGGAAACACCATATATTTT
cdr3_aa: CASSQTGNTIYF

j_call: TRBJ2-3
d_call: TRBD2
cdr3_length: 15
v_call: TRBV6-5
clone_size: NA
cdr3_nt: TGTGCCAGCACCTTCGTCGGACTAGGTCCAGATACGCAGTATTTT
cdr3_aa: CASTFVGLGPDTQYF

j_call: TRBJ2-1
d_call: NA
cdr3_length: 14
v_call: TRBV16
clone_size: once
cdr3_nt: TGTGCCAGCAGCCGAGGGACATCCCCGGCTGAGCAGTTCTTC
cdr3_aa: CASSRGTSPAEQFF

j_call: TRBJ1-2
d_call: NA
cdr3_length: 14
v_call: TRBV11-2
clone_size: NA
cdr3_nt: TGTGCCAGCAGCTTAGGGCTCGGGAACTATGGCTACACCTTC
cdr3_aa: CASSLGLGNYGYTF

j_call: TRBJ2-3
d_call: NA
cdr3_length: 11
v_call: TRBV9
clone_size: NA
cdr3_nt: TGTGCCAGCAGCGTAGCAGATACGCAGTATTTT
cdr3_aa: CASSVADTQYF

j_call: TRBJ2-7
d_call: NA
cdr3_length: 14
v_call: TRBV28
clone_size: NA
cdr3_nt: TGTGCCAGCAGTTTACGGGGGCCCCCCTACGAGCAGTACTTC
cdr3_aa: CASSLRGPPYEQYF

j_call: TRBJ2-7
d_call: NA
cdr3_length: 14
v_call: TRBV18
clone_size: NA
cdr3_nt: TGTGCCAGCTCACCGGGCGGGACTCAAATAGGGCAGTACTTC
cdr3_aa: CASSPGGTQIGQYF

j_call: TRBJ1-5
d_call: TRBD1
cdr3_length: 14
v_call: TRBV19
clone_size: NA
cdr3_nt: TGTGCCACTCTAGGACAGGGTTTGTTTCAGCCCCAGCATTTT
cdr3_aa: CATLGQGLFQPQHF

j_call: TRBJ1-4
d_call: NA
cdr3_length: 13
v_call: TRBV15
clone_size: NA
cdr3_nt: TGTGCCACCAGCAGAGATATGTGGGAAAAACTGTTTTTT
cdr3_aa: CATSRDMWEKLFF

j_call: TRBJ2-1
d_call: NA
cdr3_length: 12
v_call: TRBV28
clone_size: NA
cdr3_nt: TGTGCCAGCAGTACTGACGGTGATGAGCAGTTCTTC
cdr3_aa: CASSTDGDEQFF

j_call: TRBJ2-5
d_call: TRBD1
cdr3_length: 15
v_call: TRBV9
clone_size: NA
cdr3_nt: TGTGCCAGCAGCGTAATAGGACAGGGCGGGGAGACCCAGTACTTC
cdr3_aa: CASSVIGQGGETQYF